These T cell receptor beta chains were read from a single sample in a study of spatial heterogeneity in lung cancer. TCRdb re-analysed the 5' RACE reads in MiXCR, keeping a single row per CDR3 protein. In the table there are about 22,000 distinct CDR3 sequences, approximately 5.8% of which are singletons. The sample was PBMCs, taken at surgery. These receptors originate from a male donor with early-stage non-small cell lung cancer. CDR3s include the opening cysteine and the closing phenylalanine or tryptophan.

>TRBV7-6|14
CASSRLTRVETQYF
>TRBV7-2|18
CASSLEGTSGRYYNEQFF
>TRBV27|16
CASSLSSSGYKNIQYF
>TRBV7-9|18
CASSSRGGVTLNLSPLHF
>TRBV6-5|11
CASRFWNEQYF
>TRBV7-8|15
CASSLAAGGNTEAFF
>TRBV5-4|15
CASSLGDRGPYEQYF
>TRBV7-2|16
CASSTYPGTYTDTQYF
>TRBV20-1|15
CSARDAVVSSYEQYF
>TRBV6-5|20
CASSTPQSGSAGNQRDTQYF
>TRBV19|17
CARSMIGDSLSRYEQYF
>TRBV7-6|15
CASSLGVAGGGEQYF
>TRBV14|15
CASSPSLRGDYGYTF
>TRBV12-3/TRBV12-4|15
CASSPVRGRYNEQFF
>TRBV9|15
CASSPQLGATYEQYF
>TRBV7-3|13
CASSLVAGEKKFF
>TRBV10-3|15
CAISVQGAAYNEQFF
>TRBV19|15
CASSIGDTGEETQYF
>TRBV7-8|13
CASSLGQAPTSFF
>TRBV6-5|12
CASSPSPYEQYF
>TRBV28|14
CASSGTLVGNEQFF
>TRBV12-3/TRBV12-4|16
CASSFRVGRGDLTQYF
>TRBV28|14
CASSSEGRGNIQYF
>TRBV9|16
CASSVDDAIFYNEQFF
>TRBV6-2/TRBV6-3|15
CASRHGRYSNQPQHF
>TRBV7-9|14
CASKSRDDFGGYTF
>TRBV28|16
CASSFFRAWGGSPLHF
>TRBV5-1|18
CASRPKTGSSSEANVLTF
>TRBV29-1|13
CSVGQGSNYGYTF